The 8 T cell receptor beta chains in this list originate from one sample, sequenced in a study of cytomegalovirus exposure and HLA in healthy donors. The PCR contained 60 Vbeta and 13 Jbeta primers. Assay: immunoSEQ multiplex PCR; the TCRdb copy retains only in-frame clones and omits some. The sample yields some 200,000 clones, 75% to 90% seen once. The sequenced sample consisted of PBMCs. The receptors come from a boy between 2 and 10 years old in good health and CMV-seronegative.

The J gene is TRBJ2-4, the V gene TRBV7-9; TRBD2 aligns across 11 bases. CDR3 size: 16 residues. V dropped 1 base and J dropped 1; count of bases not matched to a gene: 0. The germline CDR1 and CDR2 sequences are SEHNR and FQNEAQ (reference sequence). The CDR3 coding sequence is TGTGCCAGCAGCTTAGTAGCGGGAGGGGCCAAAAACATTCAGTACTTC. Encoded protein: CASSLVAGGAKNIQYF.

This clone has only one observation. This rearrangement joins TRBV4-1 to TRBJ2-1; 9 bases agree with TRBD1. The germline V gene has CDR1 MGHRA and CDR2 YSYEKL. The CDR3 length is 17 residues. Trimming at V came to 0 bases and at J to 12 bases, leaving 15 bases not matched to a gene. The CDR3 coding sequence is TGCGCCAGCAGCCAAGATCCCCAGGGACAGGGAATTGGGGGGCAGTTCTTC. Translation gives CASSQDPQGQGIGGQFF.

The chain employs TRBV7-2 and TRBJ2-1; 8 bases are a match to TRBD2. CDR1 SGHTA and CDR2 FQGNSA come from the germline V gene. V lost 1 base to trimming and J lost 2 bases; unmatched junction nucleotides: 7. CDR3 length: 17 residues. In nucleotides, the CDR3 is TGTGCCAGCAGCTTAGTGGGTTTTAGCGGGACCTACAATGAGCAGTTCTTC. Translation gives CASSLVGFSGTYNEQFF.

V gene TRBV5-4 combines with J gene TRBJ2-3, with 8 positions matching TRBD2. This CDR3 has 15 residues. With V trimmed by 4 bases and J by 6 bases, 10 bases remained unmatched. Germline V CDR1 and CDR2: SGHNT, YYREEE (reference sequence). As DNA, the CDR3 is TGTGCCAGCAGCCCGTCCGGGACTAGAAAGGATACGCAGTATTTT. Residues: CASSPSGTRKDTQYF.

The CDR3 here is CASSIQGALLGTEAFF. CDR3 nucleotides: TGTGCCAGTAGTATACAGGGGGCGCTTCTCGGAACTGAAGCTTTCTTT. The chain couples TRBV19 to TRBJ1-1, with 8 nucleotides matching TRBD1. This CDR3 has 16 residues. The germline V gene has CDR1 LNHDA and CDR2 SQIVND (reference sequence). V dropped 2 bases and J dropped 5; count of bases not matched to a gene: 10.

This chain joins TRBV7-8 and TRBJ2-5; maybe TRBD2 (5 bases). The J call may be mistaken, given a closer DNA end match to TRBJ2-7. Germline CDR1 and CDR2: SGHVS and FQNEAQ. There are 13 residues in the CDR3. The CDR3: CASSPPDLHEQYF. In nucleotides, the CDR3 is TGTGCCAGCAGCCCTCCGGACTTACACGAGCAGTACTTC.

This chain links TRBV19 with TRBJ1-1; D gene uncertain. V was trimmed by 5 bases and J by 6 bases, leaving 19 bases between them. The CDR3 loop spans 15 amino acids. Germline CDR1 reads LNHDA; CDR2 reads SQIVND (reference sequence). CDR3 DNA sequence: TGTGCCAGTAGTTCTGATCTACGCCTTAGCGCTGAAGCTTTCTTT. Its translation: CASSSDLRLSAEAFF.

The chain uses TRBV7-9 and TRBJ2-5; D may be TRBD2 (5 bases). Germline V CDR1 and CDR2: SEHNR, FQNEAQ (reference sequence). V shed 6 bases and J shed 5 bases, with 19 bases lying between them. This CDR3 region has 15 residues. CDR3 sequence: CASSSGLAPWETQYF. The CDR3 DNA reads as TGTGCCAGCAGTTCGGGCCTAGCCCCCTGGGAGACCCAGTACTTC.